The present T cell receptor (beta chain) was sequenced within a study of somatic mutations in cytotoxic T cells in rheumatoid arthritis. Study findings and constraints: Significant differences in CD8+ T-cell clonality were not found between rheumatoid arthritis patients and healthy controls (age-matched). More than 20% of CD8+ cells belonged to the largest clone in 8 of 65 patients.

Positive magnetic bead selection was used to isolate CD4+ and CD8+ cells; purity was checked by flow cytometry. This table comes from immunoSEQ multiplex PCR, and its TCRdb copy is limited to in-frame clones, with some not included. The repertoire includes some 7,900 clones, 60% to 80% of them detected once, and more than 15% sits in the top ten. The CDR3 totals 13 residues. V was cut by 3 bases and J by 3 bases, with 10 bases left in between. CDR1 is SGDLS, CDR2 YYNGEE, per germline. This clone turned up a few times. What it recognizes is unknown. This chain links TRBV9 with TRBJ2-7, with D unresolved. The sequence came from an adult with rheumatoid arthritis. Sequenced sample: CD8+ T cells sorted from blood. The CDR3 coding sequence is TGTGCCAGCAGCGCAGAACCCTTCTACGAGCAGTACTTC. It specifies CASSAEPFYEQYF.